The clone carrying this TCR beta chain has more than one count but fewer than ten. A library of TCRbeta sequences, prepared with unique molecular identifiers, was generated. Each CDR3 protein gets one entry after TCRdb re-called the PCR reads with MiXCR. The table shows about 460,000 distinct CDR3 sequences, with about an eighth occurring only once. The sample comes from a study of T-cell reconstitution after alpha-beta-depleted transplantation in children. CDR1 and CDR2 from the germline V gene are SGHTA and FQGNSA. Trimming stripped 1 base from V and 2 bases from J, with 8 bases between. This CDR3 comprises 14 residues.

The TCR originated in a female patient between 2 and 10 years old who had a stem cell transplant for aplastic anemia, so the T cells may come from the graft donor. The chain uses TRBV7-2 and TRBJ1-1; D gene ambiguous. This sample comprised PBMCs, mostly from graft donor cells, obtained 180 days after TCRalphabeta/CD19-depleted stem cell transplant. CDR3 in DNA: TGTGCCAGCAGCTTAGTCTTTGACAACACTGAAGCTTTCTTT. This translates into CASSLVFDNTEAFF.